Each of the 27 T cell receptor beta chains below was sequenced from the same sample in a study of CD8+CD57+ T cells in acquired aplastic anemia. CD8+CD57+ cell expansion had been shown by flow cytometry in patients chosen for sequencing. TCR beta VDJ combinations and CDR3 sequences were profiled from genomic DNA. TCRdb re-called the reads through MiXCR, storing one row per CDR3 protein. The sample shows 310,000 or so distinct CDR3 sequences, approximately 58% of them seen only once. The specimen was sorted CD4+, CD8+, or CD8+CD57+ T cells (not recorded which) from PBMCs. The receptors derive from a human donor with aplastic anemia.

This clonotype showed up many times. The chain combines TRBV19 with TRBJ1-5; D perhaps matches TRBD1 (5 bases). V was clipped by 6 bases and J by 4 bases, with 10 bases between them. Germline V gene data show CDR1 as LNHDA and CDR2 as SQIVND (reference sequence). The CDR3 runs 13 residues. The CDR3 DNA reads as TGTGCCAGTAGCGGGACGGTAAATCAGCCCCAGCATTTT. Protein product: CASSGTVNQPQHF.

The chain combines TRBV19 with TRBJ2-4, with D perhaps TRBD1 (6 bases). This CDR3 has 15 amino acids. V lost 6 bases and J 6 bases, leaving 18 bases between the germline ends. Germline CDR1 and CDR2: LNHDA and SQIVND (reference sequence). For the CDR3, the DNA is TGTGCCAGTAGGGGTGCAGAGACAGGAGTAAACATTCAGTACTTC. This codes for CASRGAETGVNIQYF.

The chain uses TRBV5-8 and TRBJ2-1; D assignment may be TRBD1 or TRBD2 (6 bases each). Germline CDR1 and CDR2: SGHTS and YDEGEE. This CDR3 contains 15 residues. Trimming removed 4 bases at V and 7 bases at J, with 18 bases between. The CDR3 region is CASSQHVRGRNEQFF. The CDR3 DNA sequence: TGTGCCAGCAGCCAACACGTTAGGGGGAGGAATGAGCAGTTCTTC. Full variable domain (rest looked up from reference TRBV5-8 and TRBJ2-1): EAGVTQSPTHLIKTRGQQATLRCSPISGHTSVYWYQQALGLGLQFLLWYDEGEERNRGNFPPRFSGRQFPNYSSELNVNALELEDSALYLCASSQHVRGRNEQFFGPGTRLTVL.

The rearrangement joins TRBV2 to TRBJ2-5; D gene ambiguous. The CDR3 is made up of 14 amino acids. CDR1 and CDR2 (germline): SNHLY, FYNNEI. Trimming shortened V by 8 bases and J by 6 bases, and 19 bases separated the two germline ends. CDR3 region: CASDAMAGLKTQYF. In nucleotides, the CDR3 is TGTGCCAGCGATGCCATGGCAGGCCTTAAGACCCAGTACTTC.

This clonotype was seen repeatedly, ten times or more. V usage is TRBV20-1 and J usage is TRBJ2-7; TRBD1 matches 10 bases. Germline V gene data show CDR1 as DFQATT and CDR2 as SNEGSKA (reference sequence). Trimming removed 2 bases from V and 2 bases from J; junction bases left unmatched: 9. The CDR3 spans 16 residues. CDR3 sequence reads: CSARPSDRGGTYEQYF. The CDR3 DNA follows: TGCAGTGCTAGACCATCGGACAGGGGGGGGACCTACGAGCAGTACTTC.

Regarding this clonotype: Its ends do not fully match the called genes, so a read error is possible. The rearrangement joins TRBV7-9 to TRBJ2-5, with D possibly called TRBD1 or TRBD2 (5 bases each). Germline V gene lookup returns CDR1 SEHNR and CDR2 FQNEAQ (reference sequence). This CDR3 contains 16 residues. This CDR3 reads CASSLVSMRGQETQYF. In DNA form, the CDR3 reads TGTGCCAGCAGCTTAGTATCTATGAGGGGCCAAGAGACACAGTACTTC.

The chain couples TRBV10-3 to TRBJ2-2; possibly TRBD1 for D (5 bases). Germline CDR1 is ENHRY and CDR2 is SYGVKD. Trimming took off 5 bases at V and 4 bases at J, with 8 bases between the two ends. The CDR3 is 13 amino acids. The CDR3 sequence is CAISKGLTGELFF. CDR3 coding DNA: TGTGCCATCAGTAAGGGGCTCACCGGGGAGCTGTTTTTT.

This clonotype has a count of ten or more. The chain links TRBV9 to TRBJ2-1; D is perhaps TRBD2 (5 bases). Germline values: CDR1 SGDLS, CDR2 YYNGEE. The CDR3 length is 15 residues. V shed 2 bases and J shed 8 bases, with 17 bases lying between them. CDR3 DNA: TGTGCCAGCAGCGTTGGGCTAGAGGGTTGGGATGAGCAGTTCTTC. Translation: CASSVGLEGWDEQFF. Using reference TRBV9 and TRBJ2-1 for the parts outside the CDR3, the full variable domain is DSGVTQTPKHLITATGQRVTLRCSPRSGDLSVYWYQQSLDQGLQFLIQYYNGEERAKGNILERFSAQQFPDLHSELNLSSLELGDSALYFCASSVGLEGWDEQFFGPGTRLTVL.

This clonotype occurred a few times. This chain links TRBV29-1 with TRBJ1-3; D call uncertain. The CDR3 has 14 amino acids. Germline CDR1 is SQVTM and CDR2 is ANQGSEA. V lost 7 bases and J lost 0, with 13 bases in between. CDR3 bases: TGCAGCGCTACGACACCTGACTCTGGAAACACCATATATTTT. This sequence encodes CSATTPDSGNTIYF.

The chain has TRBV6-6 and TRBJ2-7; 8 nucleotides agree with TRBD2. The CDR3 is 16 amino acids. V shed 5 bases, J shed 4 bases, and the junction held 13 bases outside the gene matches. From germline, CDR1 is MNHNY and CDR2 SVGAGI (reference sequence). CDR3 protein: CASSEERLAQLYEQYF. CDR3 nucleotides: TGTGCCAGCAGTGAAGAGAGACTAGCGCAGCTGTACGAGCAGTACTTC.

This clonotype was recorded once. V usage is TRBV10-3 and J usage is TRBJ2-5; 7 positions agree with TRBD2. Germline-derived CDR1 and CDR2 are ENHRY and SYGVKD. This CDR3 contains 13 residues. V shed 4 bases and J 5 bases; nucleotides not matched to a gene: 4. The CDR3 sequence: CAISGTSEETQYF. The CDR3 DNA follows: TGTGCCATCAGTGGTACTAGCGAGGAGACCCAGTACTTC.

This chain uses TRBV9 with TRBJ2-7; the D call may be TRBD1 or TRBD2 (5 bases each). This CDR3 is 16 amino acids long. The V end lost 4 bases, the J end lost 0 bases, and 17 bases lay between the germline ends. The germline V gene encodes CDR1 SGDLS and CDR2 YYNGEE. The CDR3 region has the DNA TGTGCCAGCAGCCCCGGACCGGGACGCAGCTCCTACGAGCAGTACTTC. Its protein product is CASSPGPGRSSYEQYF.

This clonotype was observed at least ten times. V usage is TRBV12-3 or TRBV12-4 and J usage is TRBJ1-4, with no clear D. V was clipped by 7 bases and J by 8 bases, with 17 bases between them. This CDR3 contains 14 residues. The CDR3 nucleotides read TGTGCCAGCACCTTAACCGGGATGGGGGAAAAACTGTTTTTT. This gives the protein CASTLTGMGEKLFF.

Details on this clonotype: Since no conserved phenylalanine or tryptophan closes the CDR3, a read error is the likely cause. The chain carries TRBV10-1 and TRBJ2-1; D call uncertain. The CDR3 runs to 12 residues. The V end was cut by 3 bases, the J end by 4 bases, with 4 bases between. Germline assignment: CDR1 WNHNN and CDR2 SYGVQD (reference sequence). The CDR3 DNA reads TGCGCCAGCAGTGATAGGTACAATGAGCAGTTCCTC. This encodes CASSDRYNEQFL.

In its sample, this clonotype was seen a few times. V usage is TRBV24-1 and J usage is TRBJ2-7; 8 nucleotides align to TRBD2. J gave up 2 bases and V 3 bases, and 5 bases lay outside the gene matches. Germline CDR1 is KGHDR and CDR2 is SFDVKD. The CDR3 has 15 amino acids. Here the CDR3 reads CATSDPIAGTYEQYF. The CDR3 DNA sequence: TGTGCCACCAGTGATCCCATAGCGGGGACCTACGAGCAGTACTTC.

This chain links TRBV10-2 with TRBJ1-1, with 8 nucleotides matching TRBD1. The CDR3 is 15 residues long. Germline loops: CDR1 WSHSY, CDR2 SAAADI. After removal of 3 bases from V and 3 bases from J, the junction contained 6 bases not matched to a gene. The DNA for the CDR3 is TGCGCCAGCAGTGATACGGGGACAGGACACACTGAAGCTTTCTTT. Residues: CASSDTGTGHTEAFF.

About this clonotype itself: With a much larger clone just one base away, this may be a read error. This sequence joins TRBV7-9 and TRBJ2-1, with 10 bases fitting TRBD2. Germline V gene lookup returns CDR1 SEHNR and CDR2 FQNEAQ (reference sequence). CDR3 size: 16 residues. The CDR3 loop is CASSQFSGGLYNGQFF. The DNA of the CDR3 is TGTGCCAGCAGCCAATTTAGCGGGGGGCTCTACAATGGGCAGTTCTTC.

On this clonotype: An end of the junction does not agree with germline; a read error may underlie this. The chain couples TRBV6-1 to TRBJ1-6; 7 bases map to TRBD1. CDR3 length: 17 amino acids. The germline CDR1 and CDR2 sequences are MNHNS and SASEGT. CDR3 DNA: TGTGCCAGCAGTTACTTCCCGACAGGGAAGCATAATCCACCCCTCCACTTT. The encoded protein is CASSYFPTGKHNPPLHF.

About this clonotype: This may stem from a read error, because a much larger clone lies one nucleotide away. The chain couples TRBV6-5 to TRBJ2-7; 9 bases are shared with TRBD2. V lost 6 bases, J lost 7 bases, and 10 bases stayed unmatched. CDR3 length: 14 amino acids. CDR1 MNHEY and CDR2 SVGAGI come from the germline V gene. The CDR3 region has the DNA TGTGCCAGCAGCCCCGGGAGCGGGGGGTATGAGCAGTACTTC. This codes for CASSPGSGGYEQYF.

V gene TRBV6-6 combines with J gene TRBJ1-4; D gene unclear. V was trimmed by 8 bases and J by 2 bases, leaving 15 bases between them. The CDR3 sequence is 15 residues long. CDR1 is MNHNY and CDR2 is SVGAGI in the germline V gene (reference sequence). CDR3 region: CASGSTGVTNEKLFF. DNA of the CDR3: TGTGCCAGCGGCTCTACGGGAGTCACTAATGAAAAACTGTTTTTT.

About this clonotype: One base away lies a much larger clone, so this may be a sequencing read error. The chain uses TRBV6-1 and TRBJ1-1; 10 bases agree with TRBD1. This CDR3 is 16 amino acids long. CDR1 is MNHNS and CDR2 is SASEGT in the germline V gene. The V segment lost 8 bases and the J segment 4 bases; nucleotides outside the gene matches: 13. This CDR3 reads CASFVGTGELSTEAFF. The CDR3 bases are TGTGCCAGCTTTGTGGGGACAGGGGAACTGAGCACTGAAGCTTTCTTT.

This clonotype showed up many times. The chain carries TRBV3-1 and TRBJ2-3, with unresolved D. Between the trimmed V and J ends, which lost 1 base and 0 bases, there was a span of 14 bases. The CDR3 totals 17 residues. The V gene's germline CDR1 is LGHDT and CDR2 YNNKEL (reference sequence). As DNA, the CDR3 is TGTGCCAGCAGCCAAGGGTCGACTTCCTCTAGCACAGATACGCAGTATTTT. Amino acids: CASSQGSTSSSTDTQYF.

This clonotype was counted ten times or more. The chain uses TRBV3-1 and TRBJ2-5, with D perhaps matching TRBD2 (6 bases). The CDR3 extends over 16 amino acids. V was cut by 4 bases and J by 2 bases, with 17 bases left in between. CDR1 and CDR2 from the germline V gene are LGHDT and YNNKEL (reference sequence). The CDR3 DNA follows: TGTGCCAGCAGCCCCCTCCAGGGTAGCGGACAAGAGACCCAGTACTTC. As protein: CASSPLQGSGQETQYF.

V is TRBV19 and J is TRBJ1-2; D is unclear. The CDR3 sequence is 13 residues long. Looked up from germline, CDR1 is LNHDA and CDR2 is SQIVND (reference sequence). V was pared by 5 bases and J by 14 bases, with 21 bases between. The CDR3 bases are TGTGCCAGTAGTGCAAACGGGCGTCCCGACGGGACCTTC. Protein sequence: CASSANGRPDGTF.

The sample holds many counts of this clonotype. This chain joins TRBV5-1 and TRBJ1-1; no reliable D call. The CDR3 is 11 amino acids. Germline V gives CDR1 SGHRS, CDR2 YFSETQ. V gave up 4 bases and J gave up 1 base, with 2 bases separating them. CDR3 DNA: TGCGCCAGCAGCCAGAACACTGAAGCTTTCTTT. Protein: CASSQNTEAFF.

This clonotype was seen more than once but under ten times. The V gene is TRBV20-1, the J gene TRBJ1-2, with D unclear. V gave up 3 bases and J gave up 5 bases, with 7 bases separating them. There are 11 residues in the CDR3. CDR1 and CDR2 from the germline V gene are DFQATT and SNEGSKA (reference sequence). CDR3 amino acids: CSASVGYGYTF. The CDR3 DNA follows: TGCAGTGCTAGCGTGGGGTATGGCTACACCTTC.

This sequence joins TRBV5-5 and TRBJ1-2; a possible D gene is TRBD1 (5 bases). Germline values: CDR1 SGHKS, CDR2 YYEKEE (reference sequence). The CDR3 runs 13 residues. Trimming pared 0 bases from V and 7 bases from J, leaving 10 bases between. The CDR3, as DNA: TGTGCCAGCAGCTTGGGAGGCAGGGCTGGCTACACCTTC. Translated: CASSLGGRAGYTF.